What follows are 5 T cell receptor beta chains derived from one specimen sequenced in a study of CD8 T cells in ankylosing spondylitis. No antigens are known for them. MiXCR, run by TCRdb on the 5' RACE reads, gives a single entry per CDR3 protein. The sample gives some 400,000 distinct CDR3 sequences, 20% to 25% of which show up once; 16% is in the top ten. Study-wide results and caveats: For ankylosing spondylitis blood, a TCR beta motif of 7 to 9 highly homologous variants appeared characteristic.

Sequencing used blood, either unsorted or a sorted T cell fraction (not recorded which). Every receptor here comes from a male donor with ankylosing spondylitis.

This clonotype was picked up a small number of times. The chain carries TRBV5-1 and TRBJ2-5; D gene ambiguous. This CDR3 comprises 14 residues. V lost 3 bases and J 2 bases, leaving 11 bases between the germline ends. CDR1 SGHRS and CDR2 YFSETQ come from the germline V gene. CDR3 sequence: CASSSGRLQETQYF. The CDR3 DNA reads as TGCGCCAGCAGCTCTGGGCGGCTACAAGAGACCCAGTACTTC.

Many counts were recorded for this clonotype. The genes are TRBV7-2 and TRBJ2-1; D is undetermined. This CDR3 contains 12 residues. The ends were cut back, 3 bases at V and 12 bases at J, with 12 bases in the middle. Per the germline V gene, CDR1 is SGHTA and CDR2 is FQGNSA. CDR3 DNA sequence: TGTGCCAGCAGCTTCCCAGGCTGGGTGCAGTTCTTC. Translation: CASSFPGWVQFF.

This clonotype was observed at least ten times. The chain links TRBV5-1 to TRBJ2-2; D gene uncertain. The CDR3 is made up of 14 amino acids. V lost 1 base and J 1 base, leaving 5 bases between the germline ends. Germline CDR1 SGHRS, CDR2 YFSETQ. This chain's CDR3 is CASSLNVNTGELFF. The CDR3 DNA follows: TGCGCCAGCAGCTTGAACGTGAACACCGGGGAGCTGTTTTTT.

The gene calls are TRBV28 and TRBJ2-1, with 8 bases lining up with TRBD1. The V gene end was trimmed by 5 bases and the J gene end by 7 bases; junction bases not matched to a gene: 10. Germline V gene sequence: CDR1 MDHEN, CDR2 SYDVKM. This CDR3 is 15 amino acids long. The CDR3 region is CASSPLLDRGNEQFF. CDR3 coding DNA: TGTGCCAGCAGTCCGCTCCTAGACAGGGGAAATGAGCAGTTCTTC.

V and J are TRBV12-3 or TRBV12-4 and TRBJ1-6; D is perhaps TRBD1 (5 bases). This CDR3 comprises 13 residues. Between the trimmed V and J ends, which lost 7 bases and 9 bases, there was a span of 13 bases. The CDR3 DNA reads TGTGCCAGCACCCTGGGGCAAGGTTCACCCCTCCACTTT. Encoded protein: CASTLGQGSPLHF.